Listed here is a single T cell receptor beta chain. Antigen: not known. This entry comes from a study of identical twins. Findings and caveats of the study: For out-of-frame alpha sequences shared by twins, low generation probability was in excess. A lower insertion count was a feature of abundant cord blood beta clonotypes, with no such feature in memory repertoires. Monozygotic twin pairs showed more out-of-frame TCR alpha sharing than models estimated.

The CDR3 sequence is 18 residues long. J was trimmed by 5 bases and V by 0 bases; bases with no gene match: 11. The germline CDR1 and CDR2 sequences are MGHRA and YSYEKL. Unique molecular identifiers were present on cDNA, and template switching added a universal primer site. TCRdb redid the calling of the 5' RACE reads with MiXCR, one entry per CDR3 protein. The data hold some 710,000 distinct CDR3 sequences, with 5.5% to 6.5% observed a single time. The sequence came from a man aged 18 to 29 in good health. V gene TRBV4-1 combines with J gene TRBJ2-3, with TRBD1 matching 10 bases. The sequencing input was naive T cells sorted from blood. The CDR3 sequence is CASSQDGHGQGVVDTQYF. The CDR3 DNA reads as TGCGCCAGCAGCCAAGATGGGCACGGACAGGGGGTAGTAGATACGCAGTATTTT.